Listed below are T cell receptor beta chains from one sample, sequenced in a study of cytomegalovirus exposure and HLA in healthy donors. Libraries were prepared by immunoSEQ multiplex PCR; TCRdb keeps only in-frame clonotypes and omits some of them. The sample lists over 250,000 clones; roughly two thirds were seen once. The sample was PBMCs. These receptors were obtained from a female donor in good health and CMV-seronegative. Both conserved end residues are part of each CDR3. The D gene is left open where the match is weak. Not every row has a clone size; where given, it reads once, few, many or a size class.

j_gene	len	d_gene	abundance	v_gene	CDR3aa	CDR3nt
TRBJ2-3	15	TRBD2	once	TRBV15	CATSRAGTSGDTQYF	TGTGCCACCAGCAGAGCCGGGACTAGCGGCGATACGCAGTATTTT
TRBJ2-1	14	TRBD2	few	TRBV5-1	CASSLSAGVGEQFF	TGCGCCAGCAGCTTGTCAGCGGGAGTCGGTGAGCAGTTCTTC
TRBJ1-1	18	-	few	TRBV18	CASSPPAGSFAMNTEAFF	TGTGCCAGCTCACCACCGGCCGGGAGCTTCGCCATGAACACTGAAGCTTTCTTT
TRBJ2-5	14	TRBD2	-	TRBV7-3	CASSDPGGTETQYF	TGTGCCAGCAGCGATCCGGGAGGGACTGAGACCCAGTACTTC
TRBJ2-6	16	-	-	TRBV29-1	CSVAGRLNSGANVLTF	TGCAGCGTTGCGGGAAGACTGAACTCTGGGGCCAACGTCCTGACTTTC
TRBJ1-5	16	TRBD1	-	TRBV6-1	CASSATGGRGNQPQHF	TGTGCCAGCAGTGCTACAGGGGGAAGGGGCAATCAGCCCCAGCATTTT
TRBJ1-1	15	TRBD1	-	TRBV27	CASSWTGAENTEAFF	TGTGCCAGCAGTTGGACAGGGGCTGAGAACACTGAAGCTTTCTTT
TRBJ2-3	18	TRBD1	-	TRBV18	CASSPSFQGQGLTDTQYF	TGTGCCAGCTCACCGAGTTTCCAGGGACAGGGACTCACAGATACGCAGTATTTT
TRBJ2-3	17	-	-	TRBV21-1	CASTKKRLAGVGDTQYF	TGTGCCAGCACCAAAAAAAGACTAGCGGGAGTAGGCGATACGCAGTATTTT
TRBJ2-5	15	TRBD1	-	TRBV5-1	CASSSGDRGRETQYF	TGCGCCAGCAGCTCGGGGGACAGGGGGAGAGAGACCCAGTACTTC
TRBJ1-4	17	TRBD1	-	TRBV5-6	CASSPRDRGWENEKLFF	TGTGCCAGCAGCCCTCGAGACAGGGGTTGGGAGAATGAAAAACTGTTTTTT
TRBJ1-2	13	-	-	TRBV29-1	CSVEGHPNYGYTF	TGCAGCGTTGAGGGACACCCTAACTATGGCTACACCTTC
TRBJ2-3	15	-	-	TRBV19	CASREIGRVLDTQYF	TGTGCCAGTAGGGAAATCGGCAGGGTGTTAGATACGCAGTATTTT
TRBJ2-7	13	-	-	TRBV29-1	CSVEGSGSYEQYF	TGCAGCGTTGAAGGGTCCGGGAGCTACGAGCAGTACTTC